The clone carrying this T cell receptor beta chain was counted only a few times. V was clipped by 1 base and J by 5 bases, with 14 bases between them. Germline values: CDR1 SGHAT, CDR2 FQNNGV. The CDR3 runs to 15 residues. TCRdb fed the RT-PCR reads into MiXCR, producing one record per CDR3 protein. Found here are 550,000 to 750,000 distinct CDR3 sequences, around 14% of them singletons; the top ten hold 3.6%. This receptor was obtained from a female donor in good health, serving as a healthy control. The chain links TRBV11-2 to TRBJ1-1; D unclear. Sequencing used memory CD4+ T cells from blood. CDR3 in DNA: TGTGCCAGCAGCTTAGGAAGGGTGATGGATACTGAAGCTTTCTTT. Translating it yields CASSLGRVMDTEAFF.